The sequence of this T cell receptor beta chain was determined in a study of blood T cell repertoires in COVID-19. The overall study: Spain, Italy and the United States supplied samples that represented acute and convalescent COVID-19. The analysed material was cDNA or gDNA that came from T cells, B-cell-depleted T cells, or PBMCs.

In the source study's methods: For nucleated cells, counts were estimated from reference gene primer amplification. TCRdb's table, derived via immunoSEQ multiplex PCR, lists solely in-frame clones and lacks some. Clonal size and the V and J genes are those of that table, whereas D and trimming came from the DNA. The sample yields under 250,000 clones, 80% seen once. The V gene lost 10 bases and the J gene lost 0 bases, with 9 bases spanning the gap. This CDR3 contains 12 residues. Germline V gene data show CDR1 as ENHRY and CDR2 as SYGVKD. Sample: peripheral blood. The sequence was collected from a woman in her 70s with acute or convalescent COVID-19. The rearrangement uses TRBV10-3 and TRBJ1-1; weak D call: TRBD1 (6 bases). As DNA, the CDR3 is TGTGCCACGGGACAACTGAACACTGAAGCTTTCTTT. Residues: CATGQLNTEAFF.